Below, 2 T cell receptor beta chains from the same sample are listed, as sequenced in a study of blood T cells in healthy people across ages. The use of a sample-barcoded 5' primer and a J-beta primer mix characterized a second PCR of 7 to 11 cycles. TCRdb fed the 5' RACE reads into MiXCR, producing one record per CDR3 protein. The sample consists of around 1,500,000 distinct CDR3 sequences, 25% to 30% of them appearing once. The material sequenced was blood. These TCRs come from a woman aged 25 to 39 in good health.

In this sample, this clonotype turned up many times. The chain uses TRBV7-2 and TRBJ1-5; 7 bases match TRBD1. After removal of 4 bases from V and 4 bases from J, the junction contained 13 bases not matched to a gene. The CDR3 runs to 17 residues. Germline V CDR1 and CDR2: SGHTA, FQGNSA. The chain's CDR3 is CASSSNPLGTDNQPQHF. DNA for the CDR3: TGTGCCAGCAGCTCCAACCCTCTGGGGACAGATAATCAGCCCCAGCATTTT.

This clonotype was seen repeatedly, ten times or more. Germline and junction disagree at one end, which may indicate a read error. The chain uses TRBV5-1 and TRBJ2-7; TRBD1 matches 8 bases. CDR1 is SGHRS, CDR2 YFSETQ, per germline. This CDR3 spans 13 amino acids. The CDR3 reads CASSTGTGYEQYF. Here the CDR3 DNA reads TGTGCCAGCAGCACCGGGACAGGCTACGAGCAGTACTTC.